This entry lists 13 T cell receptor beta chains sequenced from one sample in a study of blood T cell repertoires in COVID-19. Assay: immunoSEQ multiplex PCR; the TCRdb copy retains only in-frame clones and omits some. The top ten hold 6% of the sample, which has 110,000 to 150,000 clones, approximately 80% seen once. Material: PBMCs or T cells enriched from blood (not recorded which). Receptor source: a woman between 45 and 65 years old who had recovered from COVID-19.

This chain uses TRBV6-1 with TRBJ1-2; 11 bases map to TRBD1. V shed 1 base and J 8 bases; nucleotides not matched to a gene: 6. In germline, CDR1 is MNHNS, CDR2 SASEGT. The CDR3 totals 15 residues. The chain's CDR3 is CASSEEGQGAWGYTF. The CDR3 DNA follows: TGTGCCAGCAGTGAAGAAGGACAGGGGGCGTGGGGCTACACCTTC.

J is TRBJ1-4 and V is TRBV3-1 (or the pseudogene TRBV3-2); D is perhaps TRBD1 (6 bases). Trimming pared 5 bases from V and 7 bases from J, leaving 17 bases between. The CDR3 length is 15 residues. The germline CDR1 and CDR2 sequences are LGHDT and YNNKEL (reference sequence). DNA for the CDR3: TGTGCCAGCAGCTTGACGCCGGGACAAAGTGAAAAACTGTTTTTT. Translating it yields CASSLTPGQSEKLFF.

The V and J genes are TRBV4-2 and TRBJ1-3, with D unclear. V lost 0 bases to trimming and J lost 4 bases, with 16 bases between them. The CDR3 totals 17 residues. Germline V gene lookup returns CDR1 LGHNA and CDR2 YNFKEQ. In DNA, the CDR3 is TGTGCCAGCAGCCAAGAGGGCCTCCTGGACTCGGGAAACACCATATATTTT. This gives the protein CASSQEGLLDSGNTIYF.

This chain uses TRBV5-1 with TRBJ1-5; TRBD1 matches 7 bases. Trimming cost V 0 bases and J 5 bases; bases outside gene matches: 5. Germline V gene sequence: CDR1 SGHRS, CDR2 YFSETQ. This CDR3 is built from 15 residues. The CDR3 bases are TGCGCCAGCAGCTTGGGAGGGACAGATGATCAGCCCCAGCATTTT. Translating gives CASSLGGTDDQPQHF.

Notes on this clone: Additional DNA sequences in this sample encode the identical CDR3. The V and J genes are TRBV2 and TRBJ1-2; 8 nucleotides agree with TRBD1. The V gene's germline CDR1 is SNHLY and CDR2 FYNNEI. CDR3 length: 14 amino acids. V was clipped by 5 bases and J by 4 bases; unmatched bases: 6. CDR3 loop: CASSPGQVLYGYTF. CDR3 in DNA: TGTGCCAGCAGTCCGGGACAGGTACTCTATGGCTACACCTTC.

The V and J genes are TRBV5-5 and TRBJ1-4; 9 bases are shared with TRBD1. J lost 8 bases, V lost 0 bases, and 5 bases had no gene match. This CDR3 comprises 15 residues. Germline V gene sequence: CDR1 SGHKS, CDR2 YYEKEE (reference sequence). The DNA for the CDR3 is TGTGCCAGCAGCTTGGTGACAGGGGGTGTCGAAAAACTGTTTTTT. Protein: CASSLVTGGVEKLFF.

V usage is TRBV29-1 and J usage is TRBJ2-5; 9 bases map to TRBD2. Unmatched junction bases numbered 11, after V lost 7 bases and J lost 5 bases. Germline lookup yields CDR1 SQVTM and CDR2 ANQGSEA. This CDR3 is built from 14 residues. The CDR3: CSATAGGGAETQYF. CDR3 DNA sequence: TGCAGCGCCACCGCGGGCGGGGGGGCGGAGACCCAGTACTTC.

The chain carries TRBV11-2 and TRBJ1-2; no definite D call. CDR1 and CDR2 from the germline V gene are SGHAT and FQNNGV. This CDR3 is built from 14 residues. Between the trimmed V and J ends, which lost 5 bases and 3 bases, there was a span of 13 bases. The CDR3 is CASSALRGYYGYTF. CDR3 nucleotides: TGTGCCAGCAGCGCTCTGAGAGGGTACTATGGCTACACCTTC.

The gene calls are TRBV28 and TRBJ1-2; 9 nucleotides match TRBD1. The germline V gene encodes CDR1 MDHEN and CDR2 SYDVKM. This CDR3 is 12 amino acids long. V gave up 4 bases and J gave up 11 bases; unmatched junction bases: 5. CDR3 sequence (DNA): TGTGCCAGCAGTTCGGGACAGGGTGGTTACACCTTC. It is translated as CASSSGQGGYTF.

The J gene is TRBJ1-2, the V gene TRBV20-1, with 8 bases that match TRBD1. Unmatched junction bases numbered 5, after V lost 3 bases and J lost 2 bases. Per the germline V gene, CDR1 is DFQATT and CDR2 is SNEGSKA (reference sequence). CDR3 size: 14 residues. This CDR3 is CSASRDRNNYGYTF. Here the CDR3 DNA reads TGCAGTGCTAGTCGGGACAGGAACAACTATGGCTACACCTTC.

The rearrangement uses TRBV7-9 and TRBJ2-1; D is possibly TRBD2 (7 bases). The length of the CDR3 is 14 residues. The germline V and J ends were trimmed by 3 bases and 5 bases, with 11 bases remaining between them. Germline CDR1 SEHNR, CDR2 FQNEAQ (reference sequence). This chain's CDR3 is CASSLTGGHNEQFF. The DNA of the CDR3 is TGTGCCAGCAGCTTGACGGGGGGCCACAATGAGCAGTTCTTC. Full variable domain (remainder filled in from reference TRBV7-9 and TRBJ2-1): DTGVSQNPRHKITKRGQNVTFRCDPISEHNRLYWYRQTLGQGPEFLTYFQNEAQLEKSRLLSDRFSAERPKGSFSTLEIQRTEQGDSAMYLCASSLTGGHNEQFFGPGTRLTVL.

The rearrangement joins TRBV28 to TRBJ2-5, with TRBD1 as a possible D gene (6 bases). Germline assignment: CDR1 MDHEN and CDR2 SYDVKM. The V and J ends lost 4 bases and 1 base respectively, with 19 bases between them. The CDR3 contains 17 residues. This chain's CDR3 is CASSSAGDLTLQETQYF. The CDR3 DNA reads TGTGCCAGCAGTTCAGCAGGGGATTTAACCCTCCAAGAGACCCAGTACTTC.

V is TRBV5-4 and J is TRBJ2-7, with TRBD1 as a possible D gene (6 bases). This CDR3 has 15 residues. Trimming shortened V by 0 bases and J by 2 bases, and 12 bases separated the two germline ends. Per germline, CDR1 SGHNT and CDR2 YYREEE (reference sequence). CDR3 bases: TGTGCCAGCAGCTTGGGGCAAGACAGGCCCTACGAGCAGTACGTC. Its protein product is CASSLGQDRPYEQYV.